The 19 T cell receptor beta chains presented below share a single source sample, sequenced in a study of CD8 T cells in Susac syndrome. Random hexamers were used to reverse transcribe the RNA input (about 0.45 to 1 ug). TCRdb passed the immunoSEQ multiplex PCR reads through MiXCR, listing each CDR3 protein once. Of around 270,000 distinct CDR3 sequences listed, 75% to 90% were seen once; the top ten hold 0.18%. Material: CD8+ T cells from PBMCs. The receptors stem from a human donor with multiple sclerosis.

This clonotype was observed at least ten times. V usage is TRBV6-1 and J usage is TRBJ2-5, with 7 positions matching TRBD1. This CDR3 has 15 residues. The V and J ends lost 3 bases and 4 bases, in that order; junction bases with no gene match: 8. Germline CDR1 and CDR2: MNHNS and SASEGT. CDR3 protein: CASSDPGGVAETQYF. The CDR3, as DNA: TGTGCCAGCAGTGACCCAGGGGGAGTCGCAGAGACCCAGTACTTC.

V gene TRBV5-4 combines with J gene TRBJ1-2; 10 nucleotides line up with TRBD1. The germline V gene encodes CDR1 SGHNT and CDR2 YYREEE (reference sequence). The junction had 10 bases not matched to a gene; V was cut back by 4 bases and J by 4 bases. There are 16 residues in the CDR3. CDR3 nucleotide sequence: TGTGCCAGCAGCGGAACCGGGACAGGGGTTCTCTATGGCTACACCTTC. This sequence encodes CASSGTGTGVLYGYTF.

The rearrangement uses TRBV7-3 and TRBJ2-2; D unresolved. CDR1 is SGHTA, CDR2 FQGTGA, per germline. The CDR3 loop spans 12 amino acids. The V end was cut by 2 bases, the J end by 7 bases, with 5 bases between. Here the CDR3 DNA reads TGTGCCAGCAGCTTAGAATACGGGGAGCTGTTTTTT. It specifies CASSLEYGELFF.

V is TRBV2 and J is TRBJ2-3; possible D gene TRBD1, 6 bases. V lost 6 bases and J 6 bases, leaving 19 bases between the germline ends. Germline CDR1 reads SNHLY; CDR2 reads FYNNEI. There are 15 residues in the CDR3. The CDR3 DNA reads TGTGCCAGCAGATCCGCGTGGGGGCAGGCGGATACGCAGTATTTT. Translation: CASRSAWGQADTQYF.

This chain links TRBV27 with TRBJ1-5; a possible D gene is TRBD1 (5 bases). Deletions cut 5 bases from V and 3 bases from J, with 11 bases between. Germline V gives CDR1 MNHEY, CDR2 SMNVEV (reference sequence). This CDR3 has 14 amino acids. CDR3 in DNA: TGTGCCAGCAGTCCTGGGGCCTACAATCAGCCCCAGCATTTT. Residues: CASSPGAYNQPQHF.

The chain couples TRBV28 to TRBJ1-5; 10 positions match TRBD1. This CDR3 spans 15 amino acids. The germline V gene encodes CDR1 MDHEN and CDR2 SYDVKM. The J segment lost 0 bases and the V segment lost 6 bases, leaving 2 bases of the junction unmatched. For the CDR3, the DNA is TGTGCCAGCAGGGGACAGGGGAATAGCAATCAGCCCCAGCATTTT. Protein: CASRGQGNSNQPQHF.

This chain joins TRBV27 and TRBJ2-7; a weak D match, TRBD2 (5 bases). The CDR3 has 12 amino acids. Trimming left V 4 bases short and J 6 bases short, with 10 bases between. Looked up from germline, CDR1 is MNHEY and CDR2 is SMNVEV (reference sequence). CDR3 protein: CASSYGRGEQYF. The CDR3 nucleotides read TGTGCCAGCAGTTACGGACGGGGCGAGCAGTACTTC.

The rearrangement links TRBV20-1 to TRBJ2-3, with D unclear. This CDR3 has 11 residues. Germline CDR1 reads DFQATT; CDR2 reads SNEGSKA (reference sequence). V dropped 3 bases and J dropped 4 bases, with 5 bases sitting between them. The CDR3: CSASEADTQYF. The CDR3, as DNA: TGCAGTGCTAGTGAGGCAGATACGCAGTATTTT.

This chain joins TRBV29-1 and TRBJ1-1; TRBD1 is a possible D gene (5 bases). From germline, CDR1 is SQVTM and CDR2 ANQGSEA. This CDR3 region has 14 residues. V lost 3 bases, J lost 6 bases, and 17 bases lay in between. The CDR3 DNA is TGCAGCGTTGACGTCGCGGGGGAGTTCGCTGAAGCTTTCTTT. This translates into CSVDVAGEFAEAFF.

The chain carries TRBV29-1 and TRBJ1-3, with D tentatively TRBD1 (6 bases). The germline gives CDR1 SQVTM, CDR2 ANQGSEA. Trimming shortened V by 4 bases and J by 0 bases, and 25 bases separated the two germline ends. The CDR3 has 19 residues. The CDR3 sequence is CSVGSGPSGRGRSGNTIYF. DNA of the CDR3: TGCAGCGTTGGGAGTGGACCATCGGGACGGGGGCGCTCTGGAAACACCATATATTTT.

CDR3 region: CSAIAISGSTGGTDTQYF. The CDR3 DNA reads as TGCAGTGCTATTGCTATTAGCGGGTCAACCGGGGGCACAGATACGCAGTATTTT. This chain uses TRBV20-1 with TRBJ2-3; 7 bases agree with TRBD2. The V gene end was trimmed by 4 bases and the J gene end by 1 base; junction bases not matched to a gene: 17. CDR1 and CDR2 from the germline V gene are DFQATT and SNEGSKA (reference sequence). The CDR3 covers 18 residues.

The rearrangement joins TRBV24-1 to TRBJ2-5; D not certain. The CDR3 extends over 12 amino acids. In germline, CDR1 is KGHDR, CDR2 SFDVKD. Deletions cut 0 bases from V and 5 bases from J, with 3 bases between. Here the CDR3 DNA reads TGTGCCACCAGTGATTTGGGGGAGACCCAGTACTTC. This encodes CATSDLGETQYF.

The chain combines TRBV7-3 with TRBJ2-2; 14 bases fit TRBD2. Germline CDR1 and CDR2: SGHTA and FQGTGA. This CDR3 spans 19 amino acids. Germline trimming cut 3 bases from V and 5 bases from J; bases unmatched to any gene: 11. The CDR3 DNA sequence: TGTGCCAGCAGCTTCTACCCGACTAGCGGGGGGGCTTCAACCGGGGAGCTGTTTTTT. Its protein is CASSFYPTSGGASTGELFF.

This chain links TRBV27 with TRBJ2-1; tentatively, D is TRBD1 or TRBD2 (5 bases each). The CDR3 has 14 amino acids. V was shortened by 1 base and J by 8 bases, with 12 bases between the two germline ends. CDR1 is MNHEY, CDR2 SMNVEV, per germline (reference sequence). CDR3 sequence (DNA): TGTGCCAGCAGTTTATTGGGGGAACACGATGAGCAGTTCTTC. Its protein is CASSLLGEHDEQFF.

This clonotype appeared a single time. The rearrangement joins TRBV7-9 to TRBJ2-7; no clear D gene. V shed 8 bases and J shed 0 bases, with 17 bases lying between them. CDR3 length: 15 residues. Germline V gives CDR1 SEHNR, CDR2 FQNEAQ (reference sequence). The CDR3 sequence is CASGSSALFSYEQYF. The CDR3 bases are TGTGCCAGCGGATCCTCCGCACTCTTCTCCTACGAGCAGTACTTC.

The rearrangement uses TRBV28 and TRBJ2-2, with a tentative D call TRBD2 (5 bases). Germline CDR1 reads MDHEN; CDR2 reads SYDVKM. V was cut by 3 bases and J by 7 bases, with 12 bases left in between. This CDR3 spans 14 amino acids. CDR3 sequence reads: CASSFSEAGGELFF. CDR3 nucleotide sequence: TGTGCCAGCAGTTTCTCAGAGGCGGGCGGGGAGCTGTTTTTT. Full variable domain (missing parts from reference TRBV28 and TRBJ2-2): DVKVTQSSRYLVKRTGEKVFLECVQDMDHENMFWYRQDPGLGLRLIYFSYDVKMKEKGDIPEGYSVSREKKERFSLILESASTNQTSMYLCASSFSEAGGELFFGEGSRLTVL.

This sequence joins TRBV27 and TRBJ2-6; D perhaps matches TRBD1 (6 bases). Germline CDR1 reads MNHEY; CDR2 reads SMNVEV (reference sequence). V was trimmed by 7 bases and J by 1 base, leaving 11 bases between them. The CDR3 extends over 15 amino acids. CDR3 sequence: CASTRGTSGANVLTF. Written as DNA, the CDR3 is TGTGCCAGCACCCGAGGGACATCTGGGGCCAACGTCCTGACTTTC.

V and J are TRBV30 and TRBJ2-6; maybe TRBD1 (5 bases). Germline loops: CDR1 GTSNPN, CDR2 SVGIG (reference sequence). This CDR3 spans 16 amino acids. V was clipped by 1 base and J by 0 bases, with 10 bases between them. Here the CDR3 reads CAWSATESSGANVLTF. As DNA, the CDR3 is TGTGCCTGGAGTGCGACAGAAAGCTCTGGGGCCAACGTCCTGACTTTC.

The V and J genes are TRBV2 and TRBJ2-1, with a tentative D call TRBD2 (6 bases). This CDR3 comprises 17 residues. With 7 bases removed from V and 1 base from J, the gap between germline ends came to 20 bases. Per germline, CDR1 SNHLY and CDR2 FYNNEI. The DNA of the CDR3 is TGTGCCAGCACACACACCACTAGCTTATCTTCCTACAATGAGCAGTTCTTC. This translates into CASTHTTSLSSYNEQFF.